These 26 T cell receptor beta chains came from one sample sequenced in a study of blood T cells in healthy people across ages. Next came a second PCR, run for about 6 to 12 cycles, which used a sample-barcoded 5' primer along with a J-beta primer mix. From the 5' RACE reads, TCRdb called clonotypes with MiXCR, one entry per CDR3 protein. Of around 990,000 distinct CDR3 sequences in the sample, under 40% were seen once. Input material: blood. The source is a man aged 18 to 29 in good health.

The chain couples TRBV13 to TRBJ1-2; D is ambiguous. The CDR3 extends over 16 amino acids. The V gene lost 5 bases and the J gene lost 3 bases, with 19 bases spanning the gap. Germline V gene sequence: CDR1 PRHDT, CDR2 FYEKMQ (reference sequence). CDR3: CASSHTARPAHYGYTF. CDR3 nucleotides: TGTGCCAGCAGCCACACCGCCAGACCGGCCCACTATGGCTACACCTTC.

This clonotype was observed a few times. The genes are TRBV19 and TRBJ1-1; D is possibly TRBD1 (6 bases). The V and J ends lost 4 bases and 5 bases respectively, with 8 bases between them. The CDR3 is made up of 12 amino acids. The germline V gene has CDR1 LNHDA and CDR2 SQIVND (reference sequence). The CDR3 sequence is CASSKGGTEAFF. Here the CDR3 DNA reads TGTGCCAGTAGTAAGGGGGGTACTGAAGCTTTCTTT. The whole variable domain, remainder taken from reference TRBV19 and TRBJ1-1, is DGGITQSPKYLFRKEGQNVTLSCEQNLNHDAMYWYRQDPGQGLRLIYYSQIVNDFQKGDIAEGYSVSREKKESFPLTVTSAQKNPTAFYLCASSKGGTEAFFGQGTRLTVV.

The rearrangement joins TRBV20-1 to TRBJ1-1; the D is unclear. V lost 6 bases and J 5 bases, leaving 13 bases between the germline ends. CDR1 and CDR2 from the germline V gene are DFQATT and SNEGSKA (reference sequence). CDR3 length: 12 residues. The CDR3, as DNA: TGCAGTGCCCATCGGCCTCAAACTGAAGCTTTCTTT. Translated, it gives CSAHRPQTEAFF.

The chain combines TRBV2 with TRBJ1-5; 8 bases fit TRBD1. V trimming: 4 bases; J trimming: 1 base; junction bases outside the gene matches: 3. CDR1 and CDR2 (germline): SNHLY, FYNNEI. The CDR3 consists of 15 residues. CDR3 loop: CASSAQGASNQPQHF. Here the CDR3 DNA reads TGTGCCAGCAGTGCGCAGGGGGCGAGCAATCAGCCCCAGCATTTT.

The gene calls are TRBV20-1 and TRBJ2-4; TRBD1 is a possible D gene (5 bases). The assigned J gene may be wrong: the sequence end matches TRBJ2-7 better. CDR3 length equals 13 residues. Germline loops: CDR1 DFQATT, CDR2 SNEGSKA (reference sequence). Here the CDR3 DNA reads TGCAGTGCTAACTCCAGGGCCGACTGCGAGCAGTACTTC. It specifies CSANSRADCEQYF.

This clonotype was recorded a few times. The V call is TRBV4-1, the J call TRBJ1-4, with D perhaps TRBD1 (5 bases). This CDR3 has 16 residues. Trimming removed 0 bases from V and 8 bases from J, with 16 bases in between. In germline, CDR1 is MGHRA, CDR2 YSYEKL. The CDR3 is CASSQDRGWGEEKLFF. For the CDR3, the DNA is TGCGCCAGCAGCCAAGATCGAGGGTGGGGGGAGGAAAAACTGTTTTTT.

This clonotype has a handful of counts. The chain joins TRBV12-3 or TRBV12-4 to TRBJ2-2, with 10 bases lining up with TRBD2. The J segment lost 7 bases and the V segment lost 4 bases, leaving 6 bases of the junction unmatched. The CDR3 totals 15 residues. The CDR3 is CASSSSGGAIGELFF. The DNA of the CDR3 is TGTGCCAGCAGTTCGAGCGGGGGGGCTATCGGGGAGCTGTTTTTT.

This clonotype appeared many times. The V call is TRBV13, the J call TRBJ1-4; D unresolved. V lost 0 bases, J lost 3 bases, and 5 bases lay in between. Looked up from germline, CDR1 is PRHDT and CDR2 is FYEKMQ (reference sequence). This CDR3 comprises 14 residues. The CDR3 bases are TGTGCCAGCAGCTTAGGACAACCTAATGAAAAACTGTTTTTT. Its protein is CASSLGQPNEKLFF.

The CDR3 coding sequence is TGTGCCAGCACTCAAATCGGGAAACCCTACGAGCAGTACTTC. Its protein is CASTQIGKPYEQYF. V and J are TRBV7-9 and TRBJ2-7; maybe TRBD2 (5 bases). CDR1 SEHNR and CDR2 FQNEAQ come from the germline V gene (reference sequence). The CDR3 has 14 amino acids. V lost 7 bases, J lost 2 bases, and 15 bases lay in between. Using reference TRBV7-9 and TRBJ2-7 for the parts outside the CDR3, the full variable domain is DTGVSQNPRHKITKRGQNVTFRCDPISEHNRLYWYRQTLGQGPEFLTYFQNEAQLEKSRLLSDRFSAERPKGSFSTLEIQRTEQGDSAMYLCASTQIGKPYEQYFGPGTRLTVT.

This CDR3 reads CSARRADSYEQYF. The CDR3 nucleotides are TGCAGTGCCAGGAGGGCCGACTCCTACGAGCAGTACTTC. The V and J genes are TRBV20-1 and TRBJ2-7, with D tentatively TRBD2 (6 bases). From germline, CDR1 is DFQATT and CDR2 SNEGSKA (reference sequence). CDR3 size: 13 residues. The V and J ends lost 6 bases and 0 bases respectively, with 12 bases between them.

In DNA form, the CDR3 reads TGTGCCAGCGGTGTCGGTTCCTACGAGCAGTACTTC. Translated, it gives CASGVGSYEQYF. The chain has TRBV6-2 or TRBV6-3 and TRBJ2-7; D unclear. The germline V gene encodes CDR1 MNHEY and CDR2 SVGEGT. The CDR3 contains 12 residues. V lost 8 bases, J lost 1 base, and 9 bases lay in between.

V usage is TRBV6-1 and J usage is TRBJ1-5; D is ambiguous. Germline CDR1 and CDR2: MNHNS and SASEGT. Trimming took 7 bases from V and 4 from J, leaving 20 bases between them. CDR3 length: 16 amino acids. The CDR3 nucleotides read TGTGCCAGCAACGGATGGGGATTACAACCGAATCAGCCCCAGCATTTT. Amino acid sequence: CASNGWGLQPNQPQHF.

The V call is TRBV12-3 or TRBV12-4, the J call TRBJ2-1, with TRBD1 matching over 9 bases. This CDR3 is 13 amino acids long. Trimming cost V 7 bases and J 7 bases; bases outside gene matches: 5. The CDR3 bases are TGTGCCAGCAAAGGGGGACAGGGAAATGAGCAGTTCTTC. Its protein is CASKGGQGNEQFF.

This clonotype was observed a handful of times. V and J are TRBV4-3 and TRBJ2-2; the D gene is possibly TRBD2 (7 bases). V was pared by 5 bases and J by 4 bases, with 14 bases between. Germline V lookup: CDR1 LGHNA, CDR2 YSLEER. CDR3 length: 15 residues. CDR3 loop: CASSSPGGLTGELFF. In nucleotides, the CDR3 is TGCGCCAGCAGCTCCCCGGGGGGCCTCACCGGGGAGCTGTTTTTT.

The chain joins TRBV7-9 to TRBJ1-1; perhaps TRBD1 as D (6 bases). The CDR3 is made up of 15 amino acids. Trimming shortened V by 5 bases and J by 5 bases, and 18 bases separated the two germline ends. In germline, CDR1 is SEHNR, CDR2 FQNEAQ (reference sequence). CDR3 DNA: TGTGCCAGCAGCCTCTTACGGGGGGCGAGGACTGAAGCTTTCTTT. Encoded protein: CASSLLRGARTEAFF.

The V gene is TRBV15, the J gene TRBJ2-3; maybe TRBD2 (6 bases). The CDR3 loop spans 13 amino acids. Germline V gene lookup returns CDR1 LNHNV and CDR2 YYDKDF (reference sequence). V was clipped by 1 base and J by 6 bases, with 8 bases between them. DNA of the CDR3: TGTGCCACCAGCAGAGGTGGGGGGGATACGCAGTATTTT. This translates into CATSRGGGDTQYF. The full variable domain, in which reference TRBV15 and TRBJ2-3 provide the parts outside the CDR3, is DAMVIQNPRYQVTQFGKPVTLSCSQTLNHNVMYWYQQKSSQAPKLLFHYYDKDFNNEADTPDNFQSRRPNTSFCFLDIRSPGLGDTAMYLCATSRGGGDTQYFGPGTRLTVL.

This clonotype was picked up a small number of times. The V call is TRBV4-3, the J call TRBJ1-5, with D hard to call. With 2 bases removed from V and 4 bases from J, the gap between germline ends came to 6 bases. Germline V gene sequence: CDR1 LGHNA, CDR2 YSLEER. The length of the CDR3 is 13 residues. The CDR3 region has the DNA TGCGCCAGCAGCCAATTCCTTAATCAGCCCCAGCATTTT. Its protein is CASSQFLNQPQHF.

Concerning this clonotype itself: The junction departs from the called germline gene at one end, perhaps through a read error. This chain uses TRBV20-1 with TRBJ2-1, with D unresolved. Germline V gives CDR1 DFQATT, CDR2 SNEGSKA (reference sequence). The CDR3 runs 11 residues. The CDR3 nucleotides are TGCAGTGCGAGGACCATCAATGAGCGGTTCTTC. Translation gives CSARTINERFF.

The V and J genes are TRBV29-1 and TRBJ1-1, with D perhaps matching TRBD1 (5 bases). Trimming cost V 4 bases and J 0 bases, with 15 bases left between them. The V gene's germline CDR1 is SQVTM and CDR2 ANQGSEA. CDR3 length: 15 residues. In DNA, the CDR3 is TGCAGCGTTGCAACCCGACAGACTATGAACACTGAAGCTTTCTTT. Its protein product is CSVATRQTMNTEAFF.

This clonotype was seen only a few times. The chain links TRBV25-1 to TRBJ1-4; tentatively, D is TRBD1 (5 bases). V lost 1 base to trimming and J lost 5 bases, with 11 bases between them. CDR3 length: 15 amino acids. The germline CDR1 and CDR2 sequences are MGHDK and SYGVNS. CDR3 loop: CASSEWGDLNEKLFF. CDR3 DNA: TGTGCCAGCAGTGAATGGGGGGACCTCAATGAAAAACTGTTTTTT.

The chain recombines TRBV7-9 with TRBJ1-2, with 7 bases identical to TRBD1. V shed 2 bases and J 8 bases; nucleotides not matched to a gene: 8. The germline gives CDR1 SEHNR, CDR2 FQNEAQ (reference sequence). The CDR3 is 14 residues long. The CDR3 DNA reads as TGTGCCAGCAGCTTAAAACCGACAGGGTACGGCTACACCTTC. Its translation: CASSLKPTGYGYTF.

This CDR3 reads CASSYGKLLEYGYTF. The CDR3 DNA follows: TGTGCCAGCAGTTACGGGAAGCTTCTCGAATATGGCTACACCTTC. The chain employs TRBV6-5 and TRBJ1-2; the D is unclear. V was pared by 2 bases and J by 5 bases, with 15 bases between. CDR3 length: 15 amino acids. Germline CDR1 and CDR2: MNHEY and SVGAGI.

This clonotype was counted a few times. The genes are TRBV7-9 and TRBJ1-2; no reliable D call. This CDR3 has 12 amino acids. Germline CDR1 is SEHNR and CDR2 is FQNEAQ (reference sequence). Trimming stripped 2 bases from V and 11 bases from J, with 12 bases between. CDR3 coding DNA: TGTGCCAGCAGCTTAATCAATGGGCGATACACCTTC. This encodes CASSLINGRYTF. Full variable domain (remainder filled in from reference TRBV7-9 and TRBJ1-2): DTGVSQNPRHKITKRGQNVTFRCDPISEHNRLYWYRQTLGQGPEFLTYFQNEAQLEKSRLLSDRFSAERPKGSFSTLEIQRTEQGDSAMYLCASSLINGRYTFGSGTRLTVV.

The genes are TRBV6-5 and TRBJ2-5; D may correspond to TRBD1 or TRBD2 (6 bases each). V lost 7 bases and J lost 4, with 19 bases in between. Germline-derived CDR1 and CDR2 are MNHEY and SVGAGI. The CDR3 extends over 15 amino acids. CDR3 amino acids: CASTLGGGTLETQYF. In DNA, the CDR3 is TGTGCCAGCACTCTCGGGGGCGGCACGTTAGAGACCCAGTACTTC.

Only a few counts were recorded for this clonotype. The gene calls are TRBV4-1 and TRBJ1-1; D is possibly TRBD1 (5 bases). V dropped 4 bases and J dropped 5 bases, with 17 bases sitting between them. CDR1 is MGHRA, CDR2 YSYEKL, per germline. This CDR3 contains 15 residues. The chain's CDR3 is CASSPLRRGGTEAFF. The CDR3 DNA reads as TGCGCCAGCAGCCCTCTTAGGAGGGGTGGGACTGAAGCTTTCTTT.

With respect to this clonotype: A read error is possible here, since a much larger clone lies one base away. The chain carries TRBV6-5 and TRBJ1-4, with no clear D. Germline loops: CDR1 MNHEY, CDR2 SVGAGI. The CDR3 sequence is 13 residues long. V lost 4 bases to trimming and J lost 4 bases, with 7 bases between them. CDR3 sequence: CASSCRNNEKLFF. For the CDR3, the DNA is TGTGCCAGCAGTTGCCGCAATAATGAAAAACTGTTTTTT.